The text below deals with one T cell receptor beta chain. Its specificity is unknown. CDR1 and CDR2 (germline): SGHTA, FQGNSA. The ends were cut back, 7 bases at V and 2 bases at J, with 23 bases in the middle. The CDR3 spans 17 residues. The sample is drawn from a study of T-cell memory formation after mild COVID-19. Across the study: TCR clusters were largely donor specific.

A single record per CDR3 protein comes from TCRdb applying MiXCR to the 5' RACE reads. The table has approximately 350,000 distinct CDR3 sequences, around 14% seen once. Study outcomes and limitations: Clones shrinking between day 15 and 85 showed a balanced CD4/CD8 split, and those that grew later tilted toward CD4+. Memory cells collected pre-infection included some clones that later responded, suggesting cross-reactive memory joined.

The chain links TRBV7-2 to TRBJ2-5; D perhaps matches TRBD1 (5 bases). This TCR came from a man between 18 and 35 years old who had mild COVID-19 (a few samples of this study predate the infection). Cell type and time point are not known. Source material: PBMCs or a T cell subset sorted from them (not recorded which). This CDR3 is CASTQGDSWAFQETQYF. The CDR3 bases are TGTGCCAGCACTCAGGGTGACTCCTGGGCTTTTCAAGAGACCCAGTACTTC.